Sequencing of this T cell receptor beta chain was carried out in a study of T cell responses to AZD1222 COVID-19 vaccine (dated by TCRdb to about 2021). About the investigation overall: AZD1222 recipients given second doses at about 4 weeks or at about 12 weeks were pooled, since spike-specific TCR depth and breadth were not found to differ between the two schedules. Trial participants were enrolled by age into 18-55, 56-69 and 70-plus year subgroups, with 148, 28 and 57 TCR-sequenced participants respectively. TCR sequencing was performed for about 250 trial participants, of whom about 210 were given two doses of AZD1222 and around 26 were given two doses of MenACWY control vaccine. What the research found in general, with its limitations: Reportedly, close to half of the unique spike-specific TCRs recognized epitopes lying outside the regions that are mutated in the B.1.351 and B.1.1.7 variants. A significant rise in spike-specific TCR breadth and depth was observed after two AZD1222 doses relative to day 0 and relative to MenACWY recipients. The 56-69-year group was small, and its depth increase did not reach significance, likely because of low power. The vaccine-associated CD4 TCRs covered the entire spike protein, and the dominant responses fell in regions 160-218 and 743-854. Only a handful of AZD1222 recipients were SARS-CoV-2 seropositive at baseline, limiting conclusions about previously exposed vaccinees. Because no day 14 peak-response samples were available, repertoires were characterized only after the peak T cell response. Most participants were white British and females outnumbered males, and the authors suggested that clonal diversity may have been underestimated.

The CDR3 measures 20 amino acids from cysteine to phenylalanine. Here the CDR3 DNA is all that survives: 60 bases in frame from base 1. The junction shows trimming of 2 bases on V and 3 bases on J, and the gene matches do not reach 15 bases of it. In the germline V gene, CDR1 corresponds to SGHDN and CDR2 to FVKESK. The CDR3 regions of human TCRbeta chains were analyzed by immunosequencing. The paper's data handling went like this. Repertoire TCRs were matched against a reference library of SARS-CoV-2-specific TCRs generated with the MIRA antigen-specificity platform. Breadth was defined as the fraction of unique TCRs that were SARS-CoV-2-associated. Depth was defined as the fraction of total T cells that were SARS-CoV-2-associated. Using the MIRA data, each spike-specific TCR was assigned both to the spike region to which the TCR was reactive and to a CD4 or CD8 class. Log10-transformed breadth and depth values were compared by one-way ANOVA with Sidak's multiple comparisons tests. In TCRdb, the immuneACCESS table is reduced to in-frame sequences with V and J assigned. These tables do not hold every clone; where another copy was compared, an unresolved V gene accounts for under half, and the others remain unexplained. That table gives V, J and clone size, and the DNA gave D and trimming. The table for this sample lists 150,000 or so clones; about 92% of them were counted only once. Of the sample, about 1% falls within the top ten clones.

Interpreted using the paper, the time point label stands for: baseline before first vaccination. Vaccinee samples came from UK trials COV001 and COV002, including a single-blind randomized controlled phase 2/3 trial of AZD1222 (ChAdOx1 nCoV-19) in healthy adults. Trial participant PBMC samples were collected at day 0 and day 28 after the second dose for TCRbeta chain sequencing. With respect to this clone: Its antigen specificity is not known. Base qualities are not recorded, but no much larger clone differs from it by a single base.

This TCR derives from an adult in good health. This receptor chain uses TRBV14 and TRBJ2-7; 14 middle bases align to TRBD2. The material sequenced was peripheral blood, taken on day 0 of AZD1222 vaccination. The CDR3 is CASSQMWVVRTSGGIYEQYF. The sequence in DNA is TGTGCCAGCAGCCAAATGTGGGTGGTTCGGACTAGCGGGGGGATCTACGAGCAGTACTTC.